What follows describes a single T cell receptor beta chain. The antigen is undetermined. This PCR relied on a set of 60 Vbeta primers and 13 Jbeta primers. The table came from immunoSEQ multiplex PCR; TCRdb's copy has only in-frame clones and leaves some out. The sample records about 130,000 clones, under 85% being singletons. The data stem from a study of cytomegalovirus exposure and HLA in healthy donors. Whole-study results and caveats: What TCR beta sequences reportedly achieved was accurate prediction of HLA-A and HLA-B alleles in most subjects.

Trimming removed 4 bases from V and 0 bases from J, with 7 bases in between. The germline V gene has CDR1 SGHAT and CDR2 FQNNGV. The CDR3 totals 14 residues. The source of this sequence is a male donor in good health and CMV-seropositive. The specimen was PBMCs. The rearrangement links TRBV11-2 to TRBJ2-4, with no clear D. The CDR3 region has the DNA TGTGCCAGCAGCTCGAGGCTAGCCAAAAACATTCAGTACTTC. Its translation is CASSSRLAKNIQYF.